Each of the 5 T cell receptor beta chains below was sequenced from the same sample in a study of blood T cell repertoires in COVID-19. The method was immunoSEQ multiplex PCR; TCRdb's version includes in-frame clones alone and lacks a portion of them. Of more than 20,000 clones in the sample, 90% were seen once. The sample comprised peripheral blood. The receptors derive from a woman aged 55-70 years with active COVID-19.

The J gene is TRBJ2-7, the V gene TRBV19; the D is unclear. This CDR3 contains 13 residues. The germline gives CDR1 LNHDA, CDR2 SQIVND (reference sequence). Trimming removed 3 bases at V and 3 bases at J, with 9 bases between. The CDR3: CASSMQQFYEQYF. In DNA form, the CDR3 reads TGTGCCAGTAGTATGCAACAGTTCTACGAGCAGTACTTC. Supplemented by reference TRBV19 and TRBJ2-7, the full variable domain reads DGGITQSPKYLFRKEGQNVTLSCEQNLNHDAMYWYRQDPGQGLRLIYYSQIVNDFQKGDIAEGYSVSREKKESFPLTVTSAQKNPTAFYLCASSMQQFYEQYFGPGTRLTVT.

The chain carries TRBV7-9 and TRBJ2-3; D is uncertain. This CDR3 contains 15 residues. Trimming stripped 1 base from V and 0 bases from J, with 8 bases between. The germline CDR1 and CDR2 sequences are SEHNR and FQNEAQ (reference sequence). Here the CDR3 reads CASSLGSGSTDTQYF. DNA for the CDR3: TGTGCCAGCAGCTTAGGGTCTGGCAGCACAGATACGCAGTATTTT.

The V gene is TRBV7-9, the J gene TRBJ1-2, with TRBD1 matching 7 bases. CDR1 is SEHNR, CDR2 FQNEAQ, per germline (reference sequence). V was clipped by 5 bases and J by 11 bases; unmatched bases: 5. The CDR3 covers 11 residues. CDR3 DNA: TGTGCCAGCAGCCTCGGACAGGTGTACACCTTC. Translating it yields CASSLGQVYTF.

This clone showed up just a few times. The chain combines TRBV13 with TRBJ2-1; the match to TRBD1 covers 7 bases. The germline V gene has CDR1 PRHDT and CDR2 FYEKMQ (reference sequence). The CDR3 totals 13 residues. J was trimmed by 15 bases and V by 2 bases; bases with no gene match: 10. In DNA, the CDR3 is TGTGCCAGCAGCTTATCGGGACAGTCCTTTTCGTTCTTC. It translates to CASSLSGQSFSFF.

This clone was observed a single time. The chain links TRBV12-5 to TRBJ2-3; TRBD2 aligns across 7 bases. J gave up 2 bases and V 0 bases, and 8 bases lay outside the gene matches. The CDR3 has 17 amino acids. Germline CDR1 is LGHNT and CDR2 is FRNRAP. CDR3 amino acids: CASGLVLGEGITDTQYF. The CDR3 bases are TGTGCTAGTGGTTTGGTACTAGGGGAGGGAATCACAGATACGCAGTATTTT.